Below, 16 T cell receptor beta chains from the same sample are listed, as sequenced in a study of OX40 agonist ivuxolimab in advanced cancers. Clones were sequenced by immunoSEQ multiplex PCR, and TCRdb holds only the in-frame ones, with some missing. The repertoire includes 55,000 to 70,000 clones, roughly 80% of them detected once, and 0.95% to 1.5% sits in the top ten. The specimen was CD4+ or CD8+ T cells sorted from blood, collected in a trial of the OX40 agonist ivuxolimab. These TCRs come from an adult with an advanced solid tumor such as melanoma, head and neck, liver or kidney cancer.

The chain employs TRBV6-1 and TRBJ1-5; possible D gene TRBD1, 5 bases. The CDR3 contains 14 residues. Trimming removed 4 bases from V and 3 bases from J, with 10 bases in between. CDR1 and CDR2 from the germline V gene are MNHNS and SASEGT. Written as DNA, the CDR3 is TGTGCCAGCAGTGCCGGGACGATCAATCAGCCCCAGCATTTT. As protein: CASSAGTINQPQHF.

V and J are TRBV4-3 and TRBJ2-2; 11 positions agree with TRBD2. This CDR3 contains 18 residues. CDR1 is LGHNA, CDR2 YSLEER, per germline. The V segment lost 5 bases and the J segment 1 base; nucleotides outside the gene matches: 9. CDR3 coding DNA: TGCGCCAGCAGCTCGGGGCTAGCGGGGGGTCAGAACACCGGGGAGCTGTTTTTT. Its protein product is CASSSGLAGGQNTGELFF.

The V and J genes are TRBV5-8 and TRBJ2-1, with TRBD1 matching 8 bases. CDR3 length: 15 amino acids. The germline CDR1 and CDR2 sequences are SGHTS and YDEGEE. V gave up 4 bases and J gave up 5 bases; unmatched junction bases: 8. CDR3 residues: CASSTDRGFHNEQFF. CDR3 in DNA: TGTGCCAGCAGCACCGACAGGGGATTCCACAATGAGCAGTTCTTC.

The V gene is TRBV10-3, the J gene TRBJ2-7; D perhaps matches TRBD1 (6 bases). This CDR3 comprises 15 residues. CDR1 and CDR2 (germline): ENHRY, SYGVKD. Trimming cost V 0 bases and J 5 bases, with 14 bases left between them. DNA of the CDR3: TGTGCCATCAGTGAGTCACCAGGGGCGGGCAACGAGCAGTACTTC. Encoded protein: CAISESPGAGNEQYF.

V usage is TRBV6-5 and J usage is TRBJ2-7, with D tentatively TRBD1 (5 bases). Germline loops: CDR1 MNHEY, CDR2 SVGAGI. The CDR3 consists of 16 residues. Trimming took off 2 bases at V and 4 bases at J, with 18 bases between the two ends. CDR3 residues: CASSYGFPQGRYEQYF. CDR3 sequence (DNA): TGTGCCAGCAGTTACGGGTTCCCGCAGGGTCGGTACGAGCAGTACTTC.

In regard to this clone: The junction and the germline gene differ at one end; a read error may be behind it. This chain joins TRBV7-7 and TRBJ2-5, with D perhaps TRBD1 (7 bases). The CDR3 contains 14 residues. Germline CDR1 SSHAT, CDR2 FNYEAQ (reference sequence). In DNA form, the CDR3 reads TGTGCTAGCAGCTCCCGGCAGGGGGGAGAGACCCAGTACTTC. Translated: CASSSRQGGETQYF.

This clone was detected once. The V gene is TRBV23-1, the J gene TRBJ2-2; a possible D gene is TRBD2 (5 bases). TRBV23-1 is labeled an ORF, and its function is uncertain. CDR3 size: 15 residues. Trimming took 4 bases from V and 5 from J, leaving 14 bases between them. CDR3 DNA sequence: TGCGCCAGCAGTCCCTGCCCTCGGGATACCGGGGAGCTGTTTTTT. It is translated as CASSPCPRDTGELFF.

This chain links TRBV5-6 with TRBJ2-3, with a tentative D call TRBD1 (5 bases). The CDR3 runs 17 residues. The V gene lost 6 bases and the J gene lost 0 bases, with 20 bases spanning the gap. The germline gives CDR1 SGHDT, CDR2 YYEEEE. The CDR3 region has the DNA TGTGCCAGCAACGACCAAAGAGACAGACTGAGCACAGATACGCAGTATTTT. Its protein is CASNDQRDRLSTDTQYF.

This clone has just a few counts. This chain uses TRBV7-8 with TRBJ1-1; D possibly corresponds to TRBD1 (6 bases). Germline V gene sequence: CDR1 SGHVS, CDR2 FQNEAQ. V gave up 2 bases and J gave up 4 bases, with 8 bases separating them. The CDR3 runs 13 residues. CDR3 sequence reads: CASSLQGSTEAFF. DNA for the CDR3: TGTGCCAGCAGCTTACAGGGGAGCACTGAAGCTTTCTTT.

The chain couples TRBV30 to TRBJ1-5; 8 bases agree with TRBD1. The V segment lost 5 bases and the J segment 6 bases; nucleotides outside the gene matches: 9. This CDR3 is 14 amino acids long. The germline gives CDR1 GTSNPN, CDR2 SVGIG (reference sequence). The CDR3 bases are TGTGCCTGGGCCGGACAGGGCAGGGGTCAGCCCCAGCATTTT. Encoded protein: CAWAGQGRGQPQHF.

V is TRBV6-6 and J is TRBJ2-1; a weak D match, TRBD2 (8 bases). The CDR3 length is 16 residues. Germline CDR1 and CDR2: MNHNY and SVGAGI (reference sequence). The V gene lost 7 bases and the J gene lost 6 bases, with 22 bases spanning the gap. In DNA form, the CDR3 reads TGTGCCAGCAACCCGGGGGGGCCCCCAGGGGGCAATGAGCAGTTCTTC. This codes for CASNPGGPPGGNEQFF.

On this clone itself: The junction differs from germline at one of its ends, possibly a read error. The chain couples TRBV7-7 to TRBJ2-2, with D maybe TRBD1 (5 bases). This CDR3 contains 14 residues. Germline V lookup: CDR1 SSHAT, CDR2 FNYEAQ (reference sequence). The DNA for the CDR3 is TGTGCTAGCAGCTTAGCAGGGCACACCGGGGAGCTGTTTTTT. Protein product: CASSLAGHTGELFF.

This clone was recorded a few times. The chain is built from TRBV28 and TRBJ2-7; the match to TRBD1 covers 9 bases. CDR1 and CDR2 (germline): MDHEN, SYDVKM. Trimming took 5 bases from V and 3 from J; bases not matched to a gene: 8. This CDR3 comprises 15 residues. In DNA, the CDR3 is TGTGCCAGCAGTACAGGGGGCCAATCTTTCTACGAGCAGTACTTC. Residues: CASSTGGQSFYEQYF.

This chain uses TRBV2 with TRBJ1-1, with D perhaps matching TRBD1 (5 bases). This CDR3 region has 12 residues. Trimming removed 9 bases at V and 3 bases at J, with 11 bases between. Germline V lookup: CDR1 SNHLY, CDR2 FYNNEI. Written as DNA, the CDR3 is TGTGCCAGAGGGGCACCGGACACTGAAGCTTTCTTT. This translates into CARGAPDTEAFF.

The chain recombines TRBV12-5 with TRBJ1-2; perhaps TRBD1 as D (6 bases). The CDR3 covers 13 residues. V dropped 10 bases and J dropped 2 bases, with 14 bases sitting between them. Germline V gene data show CDR1 as LGHNT and CDR2 as FRNRAP. The CDR3 sequence: CATSRTANYGYTF. DNA of the CDR3: TGTGCTACCTCTCGGACAGCAAACTATGGCTACACCTTC.

This rearrangement joins TRBV9 to TRBJ2-3; D remains ambiguous. Trimming cost V 0 bases and J 2 bases, with 10 bases left between them. Germline V gene sequence: CDR1 SGDLS, CDR2 YYNGEE. The CDR3 loop spans 15 amino acids. The CDR3: CASSVGSVTTDTQYF. The CDR3 DNA reads TGTGCCAGCAGCGTAGGTTCGGTCACCACAGATACGCAGTATTTT.